This record covers a single T cell receptor beta chain. The sample originates from a study of blood T cell repertoires in COVID-19. Across the whole study: The origin of the acute and convalescent COVID-19 samples was the United States, Italy and Spain. The analysed material was cDNA or gDNA that came from T cells, B-cell-depleted T cells, or PBMCs.

This CDR3 has 14 amino acids. Trimming stripped 5 bases from V and 5 bases from J, with 14 bases between. Germline V CDR1 and CDR2: LNHDA, SQIVND (reference sequence). Authors' data handling: Estimates of nucleated cell counts were drawn from the amplification of reference gene primers. This table comes from immunoSEQ multiplex PCR, and its TCRdb copy is limited to in-frame clones, with some not included. That table gives V, J and clone size, and the DNA gave D and trimming. The sample carries some 250,000 clones, roughly 83% recorded once. The source material was peripheral blood. The J gene is TRBJ2-3, the V gene TRBV19; D might be TRBD2 (6 bases). This receptor was taken from a man in his forties or fifties with acute or convalescent COVID-19. The CDR3 region is CASSVPMEGDTQYF. The DNA of the CDR3 is TGTGCCAGTAGTGTCCCTATGGAGGGAGATACGCAGTATTTT.